Reported below is one T cell receptor (beta chain). This sample is drawn from a study of blood T cell repertoires in COVID-19. Background on the study: Sources were T cells, B-cell-depleted T cells, or PBMCs; the material itself was cDNA or gDNA.

Assay: immunoSEQ multiplex PCR; the TCRdb copy retains only in-frame clones and omits some. The sample contains some 110,000 clones, around 84% of which appear only once. The V and J ends lost 6 bases and 10 bases respectively, with 12 bases between them. Germline-derived CDR1 and CDR2 are MNHEY and SVGAGI. This CDR3 region has 12 residues. J is TRBJ1-4 and V is TRBV6-5, with a tentative D call TRBD1 (6 bases). Sequenced material: peripheral blood. This sequence was found in a man aged 35 to 55 with acute or convalescent COVID-19. CDR3 amino acids: CASSDQGRKLFF. The CDR3 coding sequence is TGTGCCAGCAGCGATCAGGGGCGAAAACTGTTTTTT.